The 25 T cell receptor beta chains below all came from one sample that was sequenced in a study of human T cells and chemical hapten exposure. TCRdb recomputed calls from the RACE reads with MiXCR, one row per CDR3 protein. This table has 80,000 to 100,000 distinct CDR3 sequences, roughly a quarter appearing once. Time point in this sample: patch test 3, about 24 weeks after DPC sensitization. The treatment denotes: therapeutic diphenylcyclopropenone sensitization with weekly scalp DPC. The sequencing here drew on whole blood, taken in connection with sensitization to the hapten diphenylcyclopropenone (DPC). All receptors come from a man aged 40-55 years with alopecia areata. Some clones in this sample may be carry-over from other donors' samples.

This chain links TRBV6-1 with TRBJ2-1, with 13 bases lining up with TRBD2. There are 12 residues in the CDR3. CDR1 is MNHNS, CDR2 SASEGT, per germline. The V segment lost 8 bases and the J segment 16 bases; nucleotides outside the gene matches: 8. The CDR3 spells CASLGTSGMPFF. In nucleotides, the CDR3 is TGTGCCAGCCTGGGGACTAGCGGGATGCCCTTCTTC.

V is TRBV20-1 and J is TRBJ1-5, with D uncertain. The CDR3 length is 12 residues. Per the germline V gene, CDR1 is DFQATT and CDR2 is SNEGSKA (reference sequence). The V end was cut by 4 bases, the J end by 1 base, with 5 bases between. The CDR3 DNA is TGCAGTGCTATGTACAGCAATCAGCCCCAGCATTTT. This translates into CSAMYSNQPQHF.

This chain joins TRBV12-3 or TRBV12-4 and TRBJ2-1; D gene uncertain. The V and J ends lost 4 bases and 9 bases respectively, with 13 bases between them. The CDR3 length is 13 residues. In nucleotides, the CDR3 is TGTGCCAGCAGTTACCCCTGGAGCACTGAGCAGTTCTTC. Translation: CASSYPWSTEQFF.

The chain joins TRBV12-3 or TRBV12-4 to TRBJ2-5; D unclear. This CDR3 is built from 14 residues. V lost 5 bases and J lost 1, with 11 bases in between. CDR3 sequence reads: CASSPTAPQETQYF. In DNA form, the CDR3 reads TGTGCCAGCAGTCCAACGGCTCCCCAAGAGACCCAGTACTTC.

This clonotype was observed a handful of times. The chain combines TRBV6-2 or TRBV6-3 with TRBJ2-3; D ambiguous. CDR1 and CDR2 (germline): MNHEY, SVGEGT. V lost 6 bases, J lost 5 bases, and 6 bases lay in between. The CDR3 totals 11 residues. For the CDR3, the DNA is TGTGCCAGCAGCACTGGAGATACGCAGTATTTT. This translates into CASSTGDTQYF.

This clonotype was found a few times. The chain carries TRBV28 and TRBJ2-3; 9 nucleotides align to TRBD2. V shed 3 bases and J 0 bases; nucleotides not matched to a gene: 10. The germline V gene encodes CDR1 MDHEN and CDR2 SYDVKM. This CDR3 comprises 18 residues. Here the CDR3 reads CASSFRHGLAPSTDTQYF. The CDR3 region has the DNA TGTGCCAGCAGTTTCCGTCACGGACTAGCGCCTAGCACAGATACGCAGTATTTT.

The chain has TRBV15 and TRBJ1-6; a possible D gene is TRBD1 (6 bases). This CDR3 contains 15 residues. Germline assignment: CDR1 LNHNV and CDR2 YYDKDF (reference sequence). V shed 1 base and J shed 7 bases, with 11 bases lying between them. The CDR3: CATSRAGEWNSPLHF. CDR3 nucleotides: TGTGCCACCAGCAGAGCAGGGGAGTGGAATTCACCCCTCCACTTT.

V and J are TRBV3-1 and TRBJ2-1, with unresolved D. Germline loops: CDR1 LGHDT, CDR2 YNNKEL (reference sequence). CDR3 size: 15 residues. Trimming shortened V by 2 bases and J by 5 bases, and 13 bases separated the two germline ends. The CDR3 DNA reads TGTGCCAGCAGCCAAATTTTAGGCGGCCACAATGAGCAGTTCTTC. It translates to CASSQILGGHNEQFF.

This rearrangement joins TRBV5-1 to TRBJ2-5; TRBD2 matches 11 bases. The V and J ends lost 7 bases and 4 bases, in that order; junction bases with no gene match: 6. In germline, CDR1 is SGHRS, CDR2 YFSETQ. The length of the CDR3 is 14 residues. CDR3 amino acids: CASGTSGSTETQYF. The CDR3 coding sequence is TGCGCCAGCGGCACTAGCGGGAGTACAGAGACCCAGTACTTC.

V gene TRBV7-2 combines with J gene TRBJ2-7; TRBD2 matches at 14 bases. V gave up 5 bases and J gave up 0 bases; unmatched junction bases: 9. The length of the CDR3 is 18 residues. CDR1 is SGHTA and CDR2 is FQGNSA in the germline V gene. The CDR3 protein is CASSLLRLAGGSSYEQYF. For the CDR3, the DNA is TGTGCCAGCAGCCTATTAAGACTAGCGGGAGGGAGCTCCTACGAGCAGTACTTC.

The chain employs TRBV28 and TRBJ2-6; weak D call: TRBD1 (6 bases). Deletions cut 5 bases from V and 2 bases from J, with 7 bases between. Germline assignment: CDR1 MDHEN and CDR2 SYDVKM. CDR3 size: 14 residues. CDR3 sequence (DNA): TGTGCCAGCAGTACAGGGACTGGGGCCAACGTCCTGACTTTC. The encoded protein is CASSTGTGANVLTF.

Points on this clonotype: One end of the junction is discordant with germline, which a read error may explain. This chain links TRBV27 with TRBJ2-3, with D possibly matching TRBD1 (5 bases). The CDR3 covers 13 residues. Germline V CDR1 and CDR2: MNHEY, SMNVEV (reference sequence). The CDR3 nucleotides read TGTGCCAGCAGGAAGGGGCCCACAAATACGCAGTATTTT. Translating it yields CASRKGPTNTQYF.

This clonotype has just a few counts. The genes are TRBV3-1 and TRBJ2-3, with 11 bases that match TRBD2. Germline V CDR1 and CDR2: LGHDT, YNNKEL (reference sequence). CDR3 length: 15 residues. V was clipped by 3 bases and J by 10 bases; unmatched bases: 9. The chain's CDR3 is CASSQIAGGITSQYF. Here the CDR3 DNA reads TGTGCCAGCAGCCAGATAGCGGGAGGGATCACATCGCAGTATTTT.

This chain joins TRBV28 and TRBJ1-1; perhaps TRBD1 as D (6 bases). Trimming shortened V by 5 bases and J by 6 bases, and 13 bases separated the two germline ends. The CDR3 totals 13 residues. Germline loops: CDR1 MDHEN, CDR2 SYDVKM. CDR3: CASSVQGGSEAFF. CDR3 in DNA: TGTGCCAGCAGTGTACAGGGAGGGTCTGAAGCTTTCTTT.

This sequence joins TRBV30 and TRBJ2-1; D is ambiguous. CDR1 is GTSNPN and CDR2 is SVGIG in the germline V gene (reference sequence). V was shortened by 2 bases and J by 6 bases, with 8 bases between the two germline ends. The CDR3 contains 12 residues. The CDR3 reads CAWSITRNEQFF. CDR3 coding DNA: TGTGCCTGGAGTATAACCCGCAATGAGCAGTTCTTC.

The chain carries TRBV6-2 or TRBV6-3 and TRBJ2-2; 8 bases agree with TRBD2. The germline CDR1 and CDR2 sequences are MNHEY and SVGEGT. After removal of 6 bases from V and 3 bases from J, the junction contained 6 bases not matched to a gene. The CDR3 runs to 15 residues. CDR3 sequence: CASRLTSGHTGELFF. CDR3 DNA: TGTGCCAGCAGGCTCACTAGCGGACACACCGGGGAGCTGTTTTTT.

The V gene is TRBV10-3, the J gene TRBJ2-7, with TRBD2 matching over 16 bases. Per the germline V gene, CDR1 is ENHRY and CDR2 is SYGVKD. V shed 3 bases, J shed 2 bases, and the junction held 7 bases outside the gene matches. The CDR3 runs 18 residues. CDR3 coding DNA: TGTGCCATCAGTGATTCCCCGGGACTAGCGGGAGGGGCCTACGAGCAGTACTTC. The encoded protein is CAISDSPGLAGGAYEQYF.

The chain couples TRBV20-1 to TRBJ2-1, with D uncertain. The CDR3 runs 12 residues. V lost 2 bases to trimming and J lost 3 bases, with 5 bases between them. Germline V gives CDR1 DFQATT, CDR2 SNEGSKA (reference sequence). CDR3 in DNA: TGCAGTGCTAGACAGGACTACAATGAGCAGTTCTTC. This sequence encodes CSARQDYNEQFF.

This chain connects TRBV7-9 to TRBJ1-5; tentative D call: TRBD1 (5 bases). Trimming left V 5 bases short and J 4 bases short, with 15 bases between. The germline V gene has CDR1 SEHNR and CDR2 FQNEAQ (reference sequence). The CDR3 consists of 15 residues. The DNA for the CDR3 is TGTGCCAGCAGCCCCGTGGGGCAGGTTAATCAGCCCCAGCATTTT. It specifies CASSPVGQVNQPQHF.

The chain combines TRBV11-2 with TRBJ2-1, with 13 bases identical to TRBD2. The V gene's germline CDR1 is SGHAT and CDR2 FQNNGV. Losses at the gene ends were 3 bases for V and 6 bases for J; bases not matched to a gene: 2. The CDR3 runs to 15 residues. DNA for the CDR3: TGTGCCAGCAGCTTTACTAGCGGGGGGGGCAATGAGCAGTTCTTC. This gives the protein CASSFTSGGGNEQFF.

The chain joins TRBV14 to TRBJ2-1, with TRBD1 identical over 9 bases. The CDR3 totals 14 residues. V was clipped by 4 bases and J by 9 bases; unmatched bases: 7. CDR1 SGHDN and CDR2 FVKESK come from the germline V gene. DNA of the CDR3: TGTGCCAGCAGCCCCGGGACAGGGTATTCTGAGCAGTTCTTC. Translating it yields CASSPGTGYSEQFF.

This sequence joins TRBV6-5 and TRBJ1-1; TRBD1 matches 8 bases. The CDR3 spans 14 residues. Germline V gene sequence: CDR1 MNHEY, CDR2 SVGAGI. V dropped 6 bases and J dropped 5; count of bases not matched to a gene: 8. The CDR3 reads CASSLGQGQTEAFF. In nucleotides, the CDR3 is TGTGCCAGCAGCCTCGGACAGGGACAGACTGAAGCTTTCTTT.

CDR3 protein: CASSPGLAGSVDTQYF. The CDR3, as DNA: TGTGCCAGCAGCCCAGGACTAGCGGGATCGGTGGATACGCAGTATTTT. The chain couples TRBV7-6 to TRBJ2-3, with 12 bases identical to TRBD2. Germline CDR1 reads SGHVS; CDR2 reads FNYEAQ. V dropped 5 bases and J dropped 6; count of bases not matched to a gene: 9. This CDR3 region has 16 residues. The variable domain in full, with the rest retrieved from reference TRBV7-6 and TRBJ2-3, is GAGVSQSPRYKVTKRGQDVALRCDPISGHVSLYWYRQALGQGPEFLTYFNYEAQQDKSGLPNDRFSAERPEGSISTLTIQRTEQRDSAMYRCASSPGLAGSVDTQYFGPGTRLTVL.

Only a few counts were recorded for this clonotype. The chain is built from TRBV20-1 and TRBJ1-1; possible D gene TRBD1, 5 bases. CDR3 length equals 14 residues. The germline CDR1 and CDR2 sequences are DFQATT and SNEGSKA (reference sequence). Trimming pared 1 base from V and 1 base from J, leaving 10 bases between. CDR3 amino acids: CSARAFTGNTEAFF. In DNA form, the CDR3 reads TGCAGTGCTAGAGCCTTTACAGGGAACACTGAAGCTTTCTTT.

This sequence joins TRBV12-3 or TRBV12-4 and TRBJ2-4; maybe TRBD1 (6 bases). CDR3 length: 14 residues. Trimming pared 7 bases from V and 7 bases from J, leaving 17 bases between. The CDR3 is CASTPTGCGNIQYF. DNA for the CDR3: TGTGCCAGCACCCCAACAGGGTGTGGCAACATTCAGTACTTC.